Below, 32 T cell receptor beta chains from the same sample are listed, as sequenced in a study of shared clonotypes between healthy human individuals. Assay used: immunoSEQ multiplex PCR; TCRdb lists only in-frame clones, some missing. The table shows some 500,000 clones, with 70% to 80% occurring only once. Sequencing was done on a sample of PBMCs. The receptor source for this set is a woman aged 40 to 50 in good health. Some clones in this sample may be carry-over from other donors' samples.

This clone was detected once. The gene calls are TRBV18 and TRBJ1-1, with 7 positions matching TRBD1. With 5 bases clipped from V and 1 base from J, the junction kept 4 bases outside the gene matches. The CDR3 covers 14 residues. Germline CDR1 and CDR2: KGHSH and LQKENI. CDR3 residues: CASSGGQRNTEAFF. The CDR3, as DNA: TGTGCCAGCTCAGGGGGACAGCGGAACACTGAAGCTTTCTTT.

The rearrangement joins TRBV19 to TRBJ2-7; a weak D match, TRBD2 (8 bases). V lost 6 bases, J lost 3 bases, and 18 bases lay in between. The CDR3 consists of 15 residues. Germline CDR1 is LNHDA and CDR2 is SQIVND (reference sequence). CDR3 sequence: CASRTGFSGSYEQYF. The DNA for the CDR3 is TGTGCCAGTAGGACAGGGTTCAGCGGGAGCTACGAGCAGTACTTC.

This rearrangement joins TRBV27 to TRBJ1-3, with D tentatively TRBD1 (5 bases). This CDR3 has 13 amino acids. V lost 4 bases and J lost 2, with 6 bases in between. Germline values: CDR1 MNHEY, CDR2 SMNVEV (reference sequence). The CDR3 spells CASSSGPGNTIYF. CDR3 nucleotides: TGTGCCAGCAGTTCGGGGCCTGGAAACACCATATATTTT.

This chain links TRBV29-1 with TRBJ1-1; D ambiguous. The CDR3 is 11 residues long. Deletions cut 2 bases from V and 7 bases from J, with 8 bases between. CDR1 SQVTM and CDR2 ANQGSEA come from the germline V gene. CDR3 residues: CSVEPRDEAFF. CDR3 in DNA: TGCAGCGTTGAACCCCGGGATGAAGCTTTCTTT.

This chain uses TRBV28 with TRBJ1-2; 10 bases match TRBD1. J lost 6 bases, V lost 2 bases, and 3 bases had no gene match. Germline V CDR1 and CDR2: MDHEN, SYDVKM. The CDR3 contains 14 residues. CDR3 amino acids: CASSLGDRGDGYTF. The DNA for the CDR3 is TGTGCCAGCAGTTTAGGGGACAGGGGAGATGGCTACACCTTC.

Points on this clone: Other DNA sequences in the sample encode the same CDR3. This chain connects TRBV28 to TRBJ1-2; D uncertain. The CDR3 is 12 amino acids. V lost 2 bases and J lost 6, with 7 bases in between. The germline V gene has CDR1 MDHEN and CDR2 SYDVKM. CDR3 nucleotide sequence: TGTGCCAGCAGTTTAAGGACGGATGGCTACACCTTC. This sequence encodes CASSLRTDGYTF.

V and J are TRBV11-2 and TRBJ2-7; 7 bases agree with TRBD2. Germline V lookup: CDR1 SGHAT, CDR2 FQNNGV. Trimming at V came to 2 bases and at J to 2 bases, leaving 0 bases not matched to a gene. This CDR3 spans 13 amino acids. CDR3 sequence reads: CASSLSGTYEQYF. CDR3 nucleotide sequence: TGTGCCAGCAGCTTAAGCGGGACCTACGAGCAGTACTTC.

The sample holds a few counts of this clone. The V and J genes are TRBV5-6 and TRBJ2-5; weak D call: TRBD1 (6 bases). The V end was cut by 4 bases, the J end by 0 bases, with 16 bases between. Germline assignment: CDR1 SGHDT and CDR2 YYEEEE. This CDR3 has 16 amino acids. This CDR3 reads CASSPGQRLYQETQYF. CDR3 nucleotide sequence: TGTGCCAGCAGCCCTGGACAGAGATTGTACCAAGAGACCCAGTACTTC.

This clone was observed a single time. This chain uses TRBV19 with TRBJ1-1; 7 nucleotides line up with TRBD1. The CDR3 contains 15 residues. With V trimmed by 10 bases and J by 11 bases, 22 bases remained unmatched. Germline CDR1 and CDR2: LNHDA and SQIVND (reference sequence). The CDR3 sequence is CATSPDRAGIIVAFF. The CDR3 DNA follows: TGTGCCACCTCGCCCGACAGGGCAGGGATAATTGTGGCTTTCTTT.

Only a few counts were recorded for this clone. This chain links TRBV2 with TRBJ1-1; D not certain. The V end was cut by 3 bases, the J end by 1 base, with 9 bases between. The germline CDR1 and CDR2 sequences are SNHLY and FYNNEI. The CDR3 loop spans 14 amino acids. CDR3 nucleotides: TGTGCCAGCAGTGATCCGCGGGGGAACACTGAAGCTTTCTTT. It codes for CASSDPRGNTEAFF.

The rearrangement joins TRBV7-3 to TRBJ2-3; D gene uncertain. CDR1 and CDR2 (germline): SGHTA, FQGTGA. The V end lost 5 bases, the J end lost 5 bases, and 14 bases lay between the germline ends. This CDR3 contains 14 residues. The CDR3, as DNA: TGTGCCAGCAGCCCCTCCCGCGGTGGAGATACGCAGTATTTT. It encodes CASSPSRGGDTQYF.

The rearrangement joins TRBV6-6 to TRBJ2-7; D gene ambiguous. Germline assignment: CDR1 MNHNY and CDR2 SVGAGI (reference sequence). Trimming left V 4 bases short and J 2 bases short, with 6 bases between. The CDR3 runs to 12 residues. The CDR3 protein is CASSSSAYEQYF. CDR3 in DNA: TGTGCCAGCAGTTCCTCAGCCTACGAGCAGTACTTC.

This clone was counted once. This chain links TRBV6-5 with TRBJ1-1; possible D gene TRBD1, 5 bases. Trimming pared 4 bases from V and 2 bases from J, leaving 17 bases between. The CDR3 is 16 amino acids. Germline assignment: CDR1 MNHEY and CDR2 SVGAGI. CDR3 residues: CASSSLPDRPNTEAFF. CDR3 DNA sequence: TGTGCCAGCAGTTCTCTCCCCGACAGACCCAACACTGAAGCTTTCTTT.

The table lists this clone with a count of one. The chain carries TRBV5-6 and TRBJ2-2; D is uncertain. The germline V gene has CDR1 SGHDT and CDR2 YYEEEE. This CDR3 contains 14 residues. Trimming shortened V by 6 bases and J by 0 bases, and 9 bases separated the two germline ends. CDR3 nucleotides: TGTGCCAGCATCGACTCGTCGAACACCGGGGAGCTGTTTTTT. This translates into CASIDSSNTGELFF.

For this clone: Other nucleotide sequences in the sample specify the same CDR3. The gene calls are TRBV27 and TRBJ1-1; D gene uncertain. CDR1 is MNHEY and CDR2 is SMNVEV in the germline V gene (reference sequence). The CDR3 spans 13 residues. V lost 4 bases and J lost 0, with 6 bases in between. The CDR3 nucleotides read TGTGCCAGCAGTTCGACGGTGAACACTGAAGCTTTCTTT. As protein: CASSSTVNTEAFF.

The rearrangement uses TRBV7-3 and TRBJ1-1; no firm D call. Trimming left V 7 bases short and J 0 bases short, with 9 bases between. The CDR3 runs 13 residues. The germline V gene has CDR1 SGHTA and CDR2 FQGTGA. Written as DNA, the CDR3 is TGTGCCAGCAAAAAAGACATGAACACTGAAGCTTTCTTT. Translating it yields CASKKDMNTEAFF.

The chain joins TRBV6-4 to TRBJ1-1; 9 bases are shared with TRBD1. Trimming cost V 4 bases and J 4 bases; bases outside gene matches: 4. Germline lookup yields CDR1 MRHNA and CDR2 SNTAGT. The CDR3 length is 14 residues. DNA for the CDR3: TGTGCCAGCAGTGCGGGACAGGGTGGCACTGAAGCTTTCTTT. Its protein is CASSAGQGGTEAFF.

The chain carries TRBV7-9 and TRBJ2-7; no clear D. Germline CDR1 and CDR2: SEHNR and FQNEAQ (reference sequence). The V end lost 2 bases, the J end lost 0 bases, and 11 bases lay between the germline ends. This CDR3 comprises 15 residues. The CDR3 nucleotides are TGTGCCAGCAGCTTACGCGGTGAGAGCTCCTACGAGCAGTACTTC. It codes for CASSLRGESSYEQYF.

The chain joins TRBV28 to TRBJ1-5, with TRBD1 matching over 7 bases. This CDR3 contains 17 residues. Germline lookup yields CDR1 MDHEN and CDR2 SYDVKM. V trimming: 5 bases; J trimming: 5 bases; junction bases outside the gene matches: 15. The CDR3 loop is CASSQWMGGGIDQPQHF. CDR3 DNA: TGTGCCAGCAGTCAATGGATGGGAGGGGGCATCGATCAGCCCCAGCATTTT.

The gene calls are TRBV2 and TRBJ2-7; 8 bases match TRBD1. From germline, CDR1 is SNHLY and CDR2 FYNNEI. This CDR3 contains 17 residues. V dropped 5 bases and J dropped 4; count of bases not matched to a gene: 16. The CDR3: CASSRRGQDVAAYEQYF. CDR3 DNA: TGTGCCAGCAGTAGGCGGGGACAGGACGTGGCCGCGTACGAGCAGTACTTC.

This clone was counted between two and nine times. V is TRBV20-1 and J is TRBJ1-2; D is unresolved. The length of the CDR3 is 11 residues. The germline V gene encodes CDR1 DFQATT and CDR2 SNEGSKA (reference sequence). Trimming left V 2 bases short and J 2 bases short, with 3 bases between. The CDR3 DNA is TGCAGTGCTAGAACGAACTATGGCTACACCTTC. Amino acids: CSARTNYGYTF.

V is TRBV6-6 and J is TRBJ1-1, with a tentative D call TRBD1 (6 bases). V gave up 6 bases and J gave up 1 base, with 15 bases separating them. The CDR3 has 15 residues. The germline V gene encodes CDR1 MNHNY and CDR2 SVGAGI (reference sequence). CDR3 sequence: CASRPRGAGNTEAFF. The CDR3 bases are TGTGCCAGCAGACCAAGGGGGGCCGGGAACACTGAAGCTTTCTTT.

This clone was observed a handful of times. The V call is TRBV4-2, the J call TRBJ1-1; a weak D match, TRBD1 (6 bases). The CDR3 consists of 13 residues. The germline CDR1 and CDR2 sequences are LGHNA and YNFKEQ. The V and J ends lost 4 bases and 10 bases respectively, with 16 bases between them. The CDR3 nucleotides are TGTGCCAGCAGCCCAGGGGTTGGGGAAGGAGCTTTCTTT. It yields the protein CASSPGVGEGAFF.

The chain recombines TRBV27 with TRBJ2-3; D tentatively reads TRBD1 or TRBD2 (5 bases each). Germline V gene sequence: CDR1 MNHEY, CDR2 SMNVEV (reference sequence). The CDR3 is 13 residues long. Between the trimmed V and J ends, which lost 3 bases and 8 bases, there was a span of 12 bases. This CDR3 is CASSLGGGGTQYF. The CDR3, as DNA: TGTGCCAGCAGTTTGGGCGGTGGGGGTACGCAGTATTTT.

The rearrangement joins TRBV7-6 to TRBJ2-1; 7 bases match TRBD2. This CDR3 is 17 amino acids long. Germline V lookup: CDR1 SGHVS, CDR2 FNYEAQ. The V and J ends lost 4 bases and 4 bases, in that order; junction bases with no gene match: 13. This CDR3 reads CASSSPLGGGKYNEQFF. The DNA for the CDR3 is TGTGCCAGCAGCTCGCCCCTTGGGGGGGGTAAATACAATGAGCAGTTCTTC.

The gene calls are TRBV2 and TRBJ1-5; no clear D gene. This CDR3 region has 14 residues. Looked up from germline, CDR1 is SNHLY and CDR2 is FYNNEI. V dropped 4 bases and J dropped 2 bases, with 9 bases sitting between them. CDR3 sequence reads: CASSGAGGNQPQHF. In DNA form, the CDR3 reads TGTGCCAGCAGTGGGGCCGGTGGCAATCAGCCCCAGCATTTT.

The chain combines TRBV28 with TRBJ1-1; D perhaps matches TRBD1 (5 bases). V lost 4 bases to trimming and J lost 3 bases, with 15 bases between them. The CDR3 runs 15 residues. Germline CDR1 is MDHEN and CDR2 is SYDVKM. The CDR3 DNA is TGTGCCAGCAGTTGGGGGGGGGTCAAGGACACTGAAGCTTTCTTT. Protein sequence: CASSWGGVKDTEAFF.

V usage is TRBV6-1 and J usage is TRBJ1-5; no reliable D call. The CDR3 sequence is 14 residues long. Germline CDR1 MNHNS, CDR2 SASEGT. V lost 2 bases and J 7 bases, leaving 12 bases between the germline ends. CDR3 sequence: CASSENGYGQPQHF. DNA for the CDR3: TGTGCCAGCAGTGAAAACGGATATGGACAGCCCCAGCATTTT.

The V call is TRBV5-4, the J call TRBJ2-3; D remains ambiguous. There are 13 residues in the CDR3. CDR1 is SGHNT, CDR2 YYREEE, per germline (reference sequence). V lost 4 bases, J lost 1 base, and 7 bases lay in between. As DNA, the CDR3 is TGTGCCAGCAGCATGGACCGCACAGATACGCAGTATTTT. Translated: CASSMDRTDTQYF.

CDR3 sequence (DNA): TGTGCCAGCAGCCTCTCTAGCGTCGACCGCTACGAGCAGTACTTC. Translation gives CASSLSSVDRYEQYF. The J gene is TRBJ2-7, the V gene TRBV6-5; possibly TRBD2 for D (6 bases). CDR1 MNHEY and CDR2 SVGAGI come from the germline V gene. V was pared by 6 bases and J by 3 bases, with 18 bases between. The CDR3 contains 15 residues.

The CDR3 loop reads CASSLANVRAGTEAFF. CDR3 coding DNA: TGTGCCAGCAGCTTGGCCAATGTCAGGGCGGGCACTGAAGCTTTCTTT. This chain links TRBV5-6 with TRBJ1-1; perhaps TRBD1 as D (5 bases). This CDR3 is built from 16 residues. CDR1 is SGHDT, CDR2 YYEEEE, per germline. Trimming cost V 0 bases and J 4 bases, with 16 bases left between them.

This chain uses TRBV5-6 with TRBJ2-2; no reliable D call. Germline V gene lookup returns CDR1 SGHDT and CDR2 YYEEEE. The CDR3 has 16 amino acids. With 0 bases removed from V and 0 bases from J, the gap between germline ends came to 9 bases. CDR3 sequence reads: CASSLVSLANTGELFF. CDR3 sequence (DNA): TGTGCCAGCAGCTTGGTATCGCTCGCGAACACCGGGGAGCTGTTTTTT.